This record covers a single T cell receptor beta chain. Unique molecular identifiers were carried by the TCR beta cDNA libraries. Once about 0.85 to 11 million T cells were used, about 490,000 cDNA molecules resulted. Each CDR3 protein is one row after TCRdb ran MiXCR on the PCR reads. The sample carries roughly 570,000 distinct CDR3 sequences, roughly 34% recorded once. These data are taken from a study of post-analysis software for immune sequencing data. The TCR comes from a girl aged 2-17 years with multiple sclerosis. The sequenced material came from blood.

CDR3 sequence reads: CASSLVPVLNTEAFF. The CDR3, as DNA: TGTGCCAGCAGCTTAGTCCCAGTACTGAACACTGAAGCTTTCTTT. The chain combines TRBV7-8 with TRBJ1-1; D is unclear. V was pared by 1 base and J by 0 bases, with 9 bases between. In germline, CDR1 is SGHVS, CDR2 FQNEAQ. CDR3 size: 15 residues.